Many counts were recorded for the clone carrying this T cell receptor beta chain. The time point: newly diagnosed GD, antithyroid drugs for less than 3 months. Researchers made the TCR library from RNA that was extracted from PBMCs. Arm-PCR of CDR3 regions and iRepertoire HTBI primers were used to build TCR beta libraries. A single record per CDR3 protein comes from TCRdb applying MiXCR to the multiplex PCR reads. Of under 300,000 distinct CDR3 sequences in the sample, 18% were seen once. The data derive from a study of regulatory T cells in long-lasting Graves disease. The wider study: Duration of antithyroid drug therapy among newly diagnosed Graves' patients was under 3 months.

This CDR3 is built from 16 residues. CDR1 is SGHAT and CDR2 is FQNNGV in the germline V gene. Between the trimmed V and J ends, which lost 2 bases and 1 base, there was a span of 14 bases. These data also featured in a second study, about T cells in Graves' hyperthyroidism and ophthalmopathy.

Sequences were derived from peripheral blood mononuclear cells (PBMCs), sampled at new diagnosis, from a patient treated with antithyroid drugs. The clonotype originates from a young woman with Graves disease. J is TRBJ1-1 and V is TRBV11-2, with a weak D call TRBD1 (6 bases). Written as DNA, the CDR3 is TGTGCCAGCAGCTTATCTGCACCGACAGGGAACACTGAAGCTTTCTTT. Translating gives CASSLSAPTGNTEAFF.